This TCR beta chain originates from a study of T cell clonotyping in hematopoietic cell transplantation. Overall study findings and caveats: After transplant, recipient diversity fell while pathologically expanded clonotypes grew through day 180. Cells were unsorted, so CD4 and CD8 contributions were not separated. At the given depth, recipient repertoires were over 97% de novo clonotypes.

Concerning this clone itself: Its target is unknown.

The CDR3 is 14 amino acids. The V gene's germline CDR1 is MNHNS and CDR2 SASEGT. Germline trimming cut 7 bases from V and 2 bases from J; bases unmatched to any gene: 7. The assay was immunoSEQ multiplex PCR, and TCRdb's table has in-frame clones only and misses some. The sample has roughly 15,000 clones, around 62% seen once. The TCR was taken from a human donor who either received an allogeneic hematopoietic cell transplant for a myeloid malignancy or was a related donor (not recorded which). Some clones in this sample may be carry-over from other donors' samples. The chain recombines TRBV6-1 with TRBJ1-1, with 7 positions matching TRBD1. Material: PBMCs. The CDR3 DNA follows: TGTGCCAGCACCCCTAGACAGGGAAACACTGAAGCTTTCTTT. Amino acid sequence: CASTPRQGNTEAFF.